This section outlines one TCR beta chain sequence together with its context. The antigen remains unidentified. The data were taken from a study of cytomegalovirus exposure and HLA in healthy donors. Trimming took off 0 bases at V and 4 bases at J, with 10 bases between the two ends. The CDR3 is 15 amino acids. CDR1 and CDR2 (germline): MNHNY, SVGAGI (reference sequence). Researchers ran the PCR with 60 Vbeta and 13 Jbeta primers. The table came from immunoSEQ multiplex PCR; TCRdb's copy has only in-frame clones and leaves some out. The table has 110,000 to 150,000 clones, 80% to 85% seen once. General study findings and limits: A few chains tied to CMV proved CMV antigen-specific in vitro. CMV serostatus was the sole immune exposure data available.

The origin of this receptor is a female donor in good health and CMV-seronegative. The material sequenced was PBMCs. The V gene is TRBV6-6, the J gene TRBJ1-3, with D maybe TRBD1 (5 bases). The DNA of the CDR3 is TGTGCCAGCAGTTACTCGCCAGGGCCGGGAAACACCATATATTTT. It translates to CASSYSPGPGNTIYF.